A selection of T cell receptor beta chains follows, all from one sample in a study of OX40 agonist ivuxolimab in advanced cancers. Sequenced by immunoSEQ multiplex PCR; TCRdb stores in-frame clones only, minus some. Among tens of thousands of clones listed, approximately 86% were seen once. This specimen was CD4+ or CD8+ T cells sorted from blood, taken in a trial of the OX40 agonist ivuxolimab. Receptors originate from an adult with an advanced solid tumor such as melanoma, head and neck, liver or kidney cancer. Both conserved end residues are part of each CDR3. A D gene is named only where the DNA matches it firmly. Rows may omit the clone size; those that give it use once, few, many or a size class.

j_call clone_size v_call d_call cdr3_aa cdr3_nt
TRBJ2-5 - TRBV27 TRBD1 CASSLDRGPRETQYF TGTGCCAGCAGTTTAGACAGGGGGCCCCGGGAGACCCAGTACTTC
TRBJ2-7 - TRBV28 - CASKDRTYEQYF TGTGCCAGCAAGGACAGAACCTACGAGCAGTACTTC
TRBJ1-1 - TRBV19 - CASSILGPVNTEAFF TGTGCCAGTAGTATTTTGGGCCCAGTGAACACTGAAGCTTTCTTT
TRBJ2-5 once TRBV5-6 TRBD1 CASGTEETQYF TGTGCCAGCGGGACAGAAGAGACCCAGTACTTC
TRBJ2-7 - TRBV2 TRBD1 CASTYDRADEQYF TGTGCCAGCACCTACGACAGGGCAGACGAGCAGTACTTC
TRBJ1-4 - TRBV10-2 - CASRDNEKLFF TGCGCCAGCCGAGACAATGAAAAACTGTTTTTT
TRBJ2-1 few TRBV27 - CASSYSGSSYNEQFF TGTGCCAGCAGTTATAGCGGTAGCTCCTACAATGAGCAGTTCTTC
TRBJ1-2 - TRBV5-1 - CASSLDSRTFGYTF TGCGCCAGCAGCCTGGACAGCCGGACGTTCGGCTACACCTTC
TRBJ2-7 once TRBV10-3 - CAISDRAGTSYEQYF TGTGCCATCAGTGATAGGGCGGGAACCTCCTACGAGCAGTACTTC
TRBJ2-1 - TRBV4-2 - CASSQAEGASYNEQFF TGTGCCAGCAGCCAAGCGGAGGGGGCGTCCTACAATGAGCAGTTCTTC
TRBJ2-7 - TRBV29-1 - CSVEKGTSDLREQYF TGCAGCGTTGAAAAAGGGACCTCAGACTTACGCGAGCAGTACTTC
TRBJ2-1 - TRBV2 - CASSVGGNWGYEQFF TGTGCCAGCAGTGTGGGTGGAAATTGGGGCTATGAGCAGTTCTTC
TRBJ1-6 - TRBV28 TRBD1 CASRIDRGNSPLHF TGTGCCAGCAGAATCGACAGGGGTAATTCACCCCTCCACTTT
TRBJ2-3 - TRBV6-1 TRBD2 CASSEEAGGPDTQYF TGTGCCAGCAGTGAAGAAGCGGGAGGGCCAGATACGCAGTATTTT
TRBJ2-5 - TRBV7-2 TRBD2 CASSPRAGEYQETQYF TGTGCCAGCAGCCCCAGGGCGGGGGAGTACCAAGAGACCCAGTACTTC
TRBJ2-3 few TRBV7-3 - CASSLTAGGRRQYF TGTGCCAGCAGCTTAACGGCCGGGGGGCGAAGGCAGTATTTT
TRBJ1-1 - TRBV28 - CASRIPGRHTEAFF TGTGCCAGCAGGATTCCTGGACGGCACACTGAAGCTTTCTTT
TRBJ2-1 - TRBV5-1 - CASSRTNENEQFF TGCGCCAGCAGCAGAACTAATGAAAATGAGCAGTTCTTC
TRBJ2-2 - TRBV6-1 TRBD2 CASSELAGDTGELFF TGTGCCAGCAGTGAACTAGCGGGAGACACCGGGGAGCTGTTTTTT
TRBJ1-6 - TRBV30 - CAWRGRGRWDSPLHF TGTGCCTGGAGGGGGAGGGGCCGGTGGGATTCACCCCTCCACTTT
TRBJ2-6 - TRBV7-8 TRBD2 CASSTRLAGGLPHSGANVLTF TGTGCCAGCAGCACCAGACTAGCGGGAGGCCTACCACACTCTGGGGCCAACGTCCTGACTTTC
TRBJ2-1 - TRBV7-3 - CASSLTPGEQFF TGTGCCAGCAGCTTAACCCCCGGTGAGCAGTTCTTC
TRBJ2-7 - TRBV28 TRBD2 CASSLSAGGTYEQYF TGTGCCAGCAGTTTATCAGCGGGAGGGACCTACGAGCAGTACTTC
TRBJ2-5 - TRBV7-6 TRBD2 CASSGTAAGGGETQYF TGTGCCAGCAGCGGTACGGCAGCGGGAGGGGGAGAGACCCAGTACTTC
TRBJ1-5 few TRBV28 TRBD1 CASSKTGQGLGRPQHF TGTGCCAGCAGCAAAACGGGACAGGGGTTGGGGCGGCCCCAGCATTTT
TRBJ2-1 once TRBV7-9 TRBD2 CASSLSPAGWDEQFF TGTGCCAGCAGCTTAAGTCCAGCGGGGTGGGATGAGCAGTTCTTC
TRBJ2-7 - TRBV6-1 - CASRGTAWNSYEQYF TGTGCCAGCAGGGGGACTGCGTGGAACTCCTACGAGCAGTACTTC
TRBJ2-2 - TRBV4-1 - CASSQVGWSTGELFF TGCGCCAGCAGCCAAGTAGGGTGGAGCACCGGGGAGCTGTTTTTT
TRBJ2-7 - TRBV18 - CASSPGAAYEQYF TGTGCCAGCTCACCAGGGGCGGCTTACGAGCAGTACTTC
TRBJ2-1 few TRBV6-1 TRBD2 CASSALADYNEQFF TGTGCCAGCAGTGCCCTAGCGGACTACAATGAGCAGTTCTTC
TRBJ2-7 - TRBV7-9 TRBD2 CASSLPSGNYEQYF TGTGCCAGCAGCTTACCTAGCGGGAACTACGAGCAGTACTTC
TRBJ1-1 - TRBV27 - CASRLTQGVGEAFF TGTGCCAGCAGGCTCACCCAGGGAGTCGGAGAAGCTTTCTTT
TRBJ2-3 - TRBV14 - CASSQDLPPARTDTQYF TGTGCCAGCAGCCAAGATCTCCCCCCCGCCCGCACAGATACGCAGTATTTT
TRBJ1-5 few TRBV2 - CASRGDVINQPQHF TGTGCCAGCAGGGGGGACGTAATCAATCAGCCCCAGCATTTT
TRBJ2-7 - TRBV5-2 - CASSLGGTDPYEQYF TGTGCCAGCAGCTTAGGCGGGACGGACCCCTACGAGCAGTACTTC
TRBJ2-7 few TRBV2 TRBD2 CASSGPAGGYEQYF TGTGCCAGCAGTGGTCCAGCGGGAGGCTACGAGCAGTACTTC
TRBJ2-6 few TRBV7-8 - CASSARLNSGANVLTF TGTGCCAGCAGCGCCCGACTGAACTCTGGGGCCAACGTCCTGACTTTC
TRBJ1-4 - TRBV27 TRBD1 CASSPTPGTALLGEKLFF TGTGCCAGCAGTCCCACGCCCGGGACAGCCCTCTTGGGTGAAAAACTGTTTTTT
TRBJ2-7 - TRBV6-5 TRBD1 CASRRTGWRSYEQYF TGTGCCAGCAGAAGGACAGGTTGGAGGTCCTACGAGCAGTACTTC
TRBJ2-7 - TRBV7-9 TRBD1 CASSLGQGTYEQYF TGTGCCAGCAGCCTAGGACAGGGCACCTACGAGCAGTACTTC
TRBJ1-1 few TRBV27 TRBD1 CASSWGQGAGALNTEAFF TGTGCCAGCAGTTGGGGACAGGGGGCCGGGGCCCTGAACACTGAAGCTTTCTTT
TRBJ1-1 - TRBV5-1 - CASSLAGVGTEAFF TGCGCCAGCAGCTTGGCAGGGGTCGGCACTGAAGCTTTCTTT
TRBJ1-2 few TRBV25-1 - CASSELQGGYTF TGTGCCAGCAGTGAATTGCAGGGTGGCTACACCTTC
TRBJ2-3 - TRBV19 - CASSIGQTDTQYF TGTGCCAGTAGTATAGGACAGACAGATACGCAGTATTTT
TRBJ2-7 - TRBV5-1 TRBD2 CASSSSGRTYEQYF TGCGCCAGCAGCTCTAGCGGGAGGACCTACGAGCAGTACTTC
TRBJ2-7 - TRBV27 - CASSGGPLKSYEQYF TGTGCCAGCAGCGGTGGCCCCTTAAAGTCCTACGAGCAGTACTTC
TRBJ1-3 once TRBV10-3 - CAISETAPISGNTIYF TGTGCCATCAGTGAGACTGCGCCTATTTCTGGAAACACCATATATTTT
TRBJ2-2 - TRBV28 TRBD1 CTSRWDRVTGELFF TGTACCAGCCGTTGGGACAGAGTCACCGGGGAGCTGTTTTTT
TRBJ1-5 - TRBV28 - CASTLRRWTIKESNQPQHF TGTGCCAGCACGCTCCGACGCTGGACAATTAAGGAGAGCAATCAGCCCCAGCATTTT
TRBJ1-2 - TRBV15 TRBD1 CATSSSDRAWIGYTF TGTGCCACCAGCAGTTCGGACAGGGCGTGGATTGGCTACACCTTC
TRBJ2-7 once TRBV28 - CASSLTSYEQYF TGTGCCAGCAGCCTTACATCCTACGAGCAGTACTTC
TRBJ1-1 - TRBV19 TRBD1 CASSRGQGAPLNTEAFF TGTGCCAGTAGTAGGGGACAGGGGGCACCTTTGAACACTGAAGCTTTCTTT
TRBJ2-1 - TRBV28 - CASSPSYASIYNEQFF TGTGCCAGCAGTCCCTCCTACGCCTCTATCTACAATGAGCAGTTCTTC
TRBJ2-1 - TRBV5-1 TRBD1 CASSGGQSYNEQFF TGCGCCAGCAGCGGGGGACAGAGCTACAATGAGCAGTTCTTC
TRBJ2-1 - TRBV11-2 - CASSLVYEQFF TGTGCCAGCAGCTTAGTATATGAGCAGTTCTTC
TRBJ2-2 - TRBV18 - CASSWTAGELFF TGTGCCAGCTCATGGACGGCTGGGGAGCTGTTTTTT
TRBJ2-5 - TRBV7-6 - CASSRQWGQETQYF TGTGCCAGCAGCCGTCAATGGGGACAAGAGACCCAGTACTTC